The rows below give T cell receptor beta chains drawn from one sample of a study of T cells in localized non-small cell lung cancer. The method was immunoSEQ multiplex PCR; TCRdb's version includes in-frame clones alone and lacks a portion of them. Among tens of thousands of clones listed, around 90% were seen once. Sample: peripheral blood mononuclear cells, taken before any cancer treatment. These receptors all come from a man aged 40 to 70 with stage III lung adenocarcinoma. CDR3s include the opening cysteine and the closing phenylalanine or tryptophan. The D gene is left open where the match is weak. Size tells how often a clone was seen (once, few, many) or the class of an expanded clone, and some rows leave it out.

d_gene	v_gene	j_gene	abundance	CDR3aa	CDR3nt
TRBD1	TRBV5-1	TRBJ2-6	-	CASSLNRGSAGANVLTF	TGCGCCAGCAGCTTGAACAGGGGCTCGGCTGGGGCCAACGTCCTGACTTTC
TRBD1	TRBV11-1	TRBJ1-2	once	CASSLGYGTGSDYTF	TGTGCCAGCAGCTTAGGATATGGGACAGGGAGCGACTACACCTTC
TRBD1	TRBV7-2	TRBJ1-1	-	CASSLVRQGITEAFF	TGTGCCAGCAGCTTAGTTCGACAGGGGATCACTGAAGCTTTCTTT
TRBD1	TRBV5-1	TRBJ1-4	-	CASSLGQGGEKLFF	TGCGCCAGCAGCTTGGGACAGGGAGGTGAAAAACTGTTTTTT
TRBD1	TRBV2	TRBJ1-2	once	CASSDPGQANYGYTF	TGTGCCAGCAGCGACCCCGGACAGGCTAACTATGGCTACACCTTC
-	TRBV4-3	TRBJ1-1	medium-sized	CASRGLLNTEAFF	TGCGCCAGCAGGGGACTCTTGAACACTGAAGCTTTCTTT
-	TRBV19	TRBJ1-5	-	CASSLLAMVSNQPQHF	TGTGCCAGTAGTTTGCTCGCGATGGTTAGCAATCAGCCCCAGCATTTT
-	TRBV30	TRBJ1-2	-	CAWSVVAGARGYTF	TGTGCCTGGAGTGTTGTAGCAGGGGCTCGGGGCTACACCTTC
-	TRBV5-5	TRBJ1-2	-	CASSLQTGNYYGYTF	TGTGCCAGCAGCTTGCAAACAGGGAACTACTATGGCTACACCTTC
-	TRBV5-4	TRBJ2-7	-	CASSSRIGPANEQYF	TGTGCCAGCAGCTCTCGAATCGGCCCCGCCAACGAGCAGTACTTC
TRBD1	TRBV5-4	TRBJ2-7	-	CASSLGTGGTLEQYF	TGTGCCAGCAGCTTGGGGACAGGGGGGACCCTCGAGCAGTACTTC
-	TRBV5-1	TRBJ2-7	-	CASSLFSGTTIYEQYF	TGCGCCAGCAGCTTGTTTTCCGGGACAACCATTTACGAGCAGTACTTC
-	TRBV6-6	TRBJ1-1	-	CASSYGLVNTEAFF	TGTGCCAGCAGTTACGGGCTGGTGAACACTGAAGCTTTCTTT
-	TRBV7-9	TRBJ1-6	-	CASSSSGGAGNSPLHF	TGTGCCAGCAGCTCCTCCGGGGGCGCGGGTAATTCACCCCTCCACTTT
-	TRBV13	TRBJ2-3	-	CASTPRLAWTDTQYF	TGTGCCAGCACCCCACGGCTAGCATGGACAGATACGCAGTATTTT
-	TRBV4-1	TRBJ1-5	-	CASSQDWQGSYSNQPQHF	TGCGCCAGCAGCCAAGATTGGCAGGGGAGTTATAGCAATCAGCCCCAGCATTTT
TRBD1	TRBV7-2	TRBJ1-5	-	CASSTLGTGSQHF	TGTGCCAGCAGCACCCTCGGGACAGGGTCCCAGCATTTT
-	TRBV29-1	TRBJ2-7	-	CSAIPSGTIEQYF	TGCAGCGCCATCCCTTCCGGGACGATTGAGCAGTACTTC
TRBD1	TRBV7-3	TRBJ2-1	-	CASSPGQGFYNEQFF	TGTGCCAGCAGCCCGGGACAGGGGTTCTACAATGAGCAGTTCTTC
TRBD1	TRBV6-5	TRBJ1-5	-	CASRRNRGGQPQHF	TGTGCCAGCAGGCGAAACAGGGGCGGCCAGCCCCAGCATTTT
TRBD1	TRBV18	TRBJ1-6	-	CASTNRGDSPLHF	TGTGCCAGCACAAACAGGGGTGATTCACCCCTCCACTTT
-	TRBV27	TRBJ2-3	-	CASSLIPWASTDTQYF	TGTGCCAGCAGCCTTATACCCTGGGCTAGCACAGATACGCAGTATTTT
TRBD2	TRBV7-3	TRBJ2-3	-	CASSLNPASGAHLHF	TGTGCCAGCAGCTTAAACCCCGCTAGCGGGGCTCACCTCCATTTT
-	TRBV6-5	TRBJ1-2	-	CASSQTETYGYTF	TGTGCCAGCAGCCAGACCGAGACCTATGGCTACACCTTC